One and the same sample provided the 2 T cell receptor beta chains below, sequenced in a study of blood T cell repertoires in COVID-19. Here immunoSEQ multiplex PCR was the method, and the copy in TCRdb shows in-frame clones only, minus some. The sample gives under 350,000 clones, approximately 89% of which show up once; about 2.6% is in the top ten. The specimen was PBMCs or T cells enriched from blood (not recorded which). Receptors originate from a woman aged 18-30 years who had recovered from COVID-19.

The rearrangement uses TRBV20-1 and TRBJ2-2, with D perhaps TRBD2 (8 bases). The germline V and J ends were trimmed by 3 bases and 6 bases, with 23 bases remaining between them. The CDR3 runs 17 residues. Per germline, CDR1 DFQATT and CDR2 SNEGSKA (reference sequence). The DNA for the CDR3 is TGCAGTGCTAGTAGGGGGCCCCCGGGACTAGTATCCGGGGAGCTGTTTTTT. Encoded protein: CSASRGPPGLVSGELFF.

This clone was detected only once. V and J are TRBV27 and TRBJ2-7; no reliable D call. The CDR3 runs to 13 residues. CDR1 is MNHEY and CDR2 is SMNVEV in the germline V gene (reference sequence). Trimming took off 4 bases at V and 0 bases at J, with 7 bases between the two ends. The CDR3 DNA sequence: TGTGCCAGCAGTTGGGCCAGCTCCTACGAGCAGTACTTC. Its protein is CASSWASSYEQYF.